What follows describes a single T cell receptor (beta chain). Its antigen remains unknown. This entry is derived from a study of regulatory T cells in long-lasting Graves disease. General study results and limits: Whereas 950 to 1,000 public clonotypes were shared by new patients, persistent patients shared more, at roughly 2,500.

Germline V gene lookup returns CDR1 KGHSH and CDR2 LQKENI. V was cut by 3 bases and J by 7 bases, with 14 bases left in between. The CDR3 length is 14 residues. Construction of the TCR beta libraries employed iRepertoire HTBI primers in conjunction with Arm-PCR of CDR3 regions. Methods used by the authors: Identified across the samples were approximately 60 TRBV segments and roughly 13 TRBJ segments. TCRdb reprocessed the multiplex PCR reads with MiXCR, giving one entry per CDR3 protein. The V and J calls and clone size are TCRdb's, not the authors'. The table lists under 700,000 distinct CDR3 sequences, about 16% of them singletons. Time point specified: newly diagnosed GD, antithyroid drugs for less than 3 months. With RNA extracted from PBMCs as input, the TCR library was made. The authors drew around 9 milliliters of peripheral blood into EDTA tubes. These data were also reused for a study on T cells in Graves' hyperthyroidism and ophthalmopathy.

This chain uses TRBV18 with TRBJ2-3; D is undetermined. The source of this sequence is a woman aged 35-65 years with Graves disease. The material was peripheral blood mononuclear cells (PBMCs), obtained at new diagnosis, from a patient treated with antithyroid drugs. In nucleotides, the CDR3 is TGTGCCAGCTCACCTATCCCCGATAGTTATACGCAGTATTTT. This translates into CASSPIPDSYTQYF.